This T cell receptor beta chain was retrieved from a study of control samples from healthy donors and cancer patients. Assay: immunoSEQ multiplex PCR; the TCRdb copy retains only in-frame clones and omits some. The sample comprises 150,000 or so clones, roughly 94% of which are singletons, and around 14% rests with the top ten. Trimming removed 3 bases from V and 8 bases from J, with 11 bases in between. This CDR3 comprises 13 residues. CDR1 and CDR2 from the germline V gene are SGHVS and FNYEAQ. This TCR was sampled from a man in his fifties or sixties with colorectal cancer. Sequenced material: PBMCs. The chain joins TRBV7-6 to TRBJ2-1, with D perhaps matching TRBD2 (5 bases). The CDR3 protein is CASSLAGSYEQFF. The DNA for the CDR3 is TGTGCCAGCAGCTTGGCGGGCTCCTATGAGCAGTTCTTC.